The source of this TCR beta chain is a study of metastatic and nonmetastatic thyroid tumors. The overall study: Repertoires of blood and of tissue (tumor or nodule) from malignant and benign thyroid patients were compared. Overall study findings and caveats: Reports indicated that malignant thyroid tumors showed significantly higher TCR beta diversity than benign nodules did, in blood and tumor.

All patients were untreated before thyroid surgery. J lost 4 bases, V lost 2 bases, and 4 bases had no gene match. The V gene's germline CDR1 is SGHAT and CDR2 FQNNGV. The CDR3 consists of 14 residues. In the source study's methods: CDR3 differences across clinicopathological groups were used to build a distant-metastasis classifier for papillary thyroid cancer. TCRdb used MiXCR to call clones anew from the PCR reads. Clone size and V and J calls follow TCRdb, not the original study. The top ten hold 16% of the sample, which has about 5,500 clones, around 37% seen once. Regarding this clone: Its antigen is as yet unknown.

The receptor was derived from a male donor with papillary thyroid cancer or a benign thyroid nodule (not recorded which). Some clones in this sample may be carry-over from other donors' samples. J is TRBJ2-7 and V is TRBV11-2; TRBD1 aligns across 8 bases. Sequences were obtained from tumor tissue. CDR3 amino acids: CASSLRDRFYEQYF. CDR3 nucleotides: TGTGCCAGCAGCTTACGGGACAGGTTTTACGAGCAGTACTTC.